This is a list of T cell receptor beta chains from one sample in a study of cytomegalovirus exposure and HLA in healthy donors. Sequenced by immunoSEQ multiplex PCR; TCRdb stores in-frame clones only, minus some. The sample holds over 150,000 clones, roughly 73% seen once. The sequenced material came from PBMCs. These receptors were collected from a male donor in good health and CMV-seronegative. The CDR3 runs from the conserved cysteine through the conserved F or W. The D gene is left open where the match is weak. Part of the rows lack a size; the others show once, few, many or a class for expanded clones.

abundance,j_gene,v_gene,d_gene,CDR3nt,CDR3aa
-,TRBJ2-1,TRBV30,TRBD2,TGTGCCTGGAGTGCGGGGACTAGCACCTACAATGAGCAGTTCTTC,CAWSAGTSTYNEQFF
-,TRBJ2-1,TRBV30,TRBD2,TGTGCCTGGAGTGCGCTAGCGGGAGGGTACAATGAGCAGTTCTTC,CAWSALAGGYNEQFF
-,TRBJ2-3,TRBV27,TRBD2,TGTGCCAGCAGTTTTTTAAGAGGAGCGGGAGGTGGCACAGATACGCAGTATTTT,CASSFLRGAGGGTDTQYF
-,TRBJ2-7,TRBV4-3,TRBD2,TGCGCCAGCAGCCAAGTGGGACTAGCGGGGACCTACGAGCAGTACTTC,CASSQVGLAGTYEQYF
once,TRBJ2-2,TRBV7-3,TRBD2,TGTGCCAGCAGCTTAAGACTAGCGGGCACCGGGGAGCTGTTTTTT,CASSLRLAGTGELFF
-,TRBJ1-5,TRBV19,-,TGTGCCAGTAGTCAACAGTCGCATCAGCCCCAGCATTTT,CASSQQSHQPQHF
-,TRBJ2-7,TRBV5-5,-,TGTGCCAGCAGCGGAACAGGGTCGAAGTACGAGCAGTACTTC,CASSGTGSKYEQYF
-,TRBJ2-1,TRBV7-3,TRBD2,TGTGCCAGCAGCTCGGGACTAGCGGGGAGTGAGCAGTTCTTC,CASSSGLAGSEQFF
few,TRBJ2-5,TRBV11-2,-,TGTGCCAGCAGCTTAGATGTAGTAGAGACCCAGTACTTC,CASSLDVVETQYF
-,TRBJ1-5,TRBV27,-,TGTGCCAGCAGTTCATACAGGGTCTCTCAGCCCCAGCATTTT,CASSSYRVSQPQHF
-,TRBJ2-3,TRBV27,-,TGTGCCAGCAGTTCGGGACTGCTTAGCACAGATACGCAGTATTTT,CASSSGLLSTDTQYF
-,TRBJ1-1,TRBV5-1,TRBD1,TGCGCCAGCAGCTTAACAGGGGGCGCGGAAACTGAAGCTTTCTTT,CASSLTGGAETEAFF
once,TRBJ2-5,TRBV9,TRBD1,TGTGCCAGCAGCGTCGGACAGGACAAATATCAAGAGACCCAGTACTTC,CASSVGQDKYQETQYF
few,TRBJ1-5,TRBV18,TRBD1,TGTGCCAGCTCACCACCAGGACAGGGGTCGCGGCCCCAGCATTTT,CASSPPGQGSRPQHF
-,TRBJ2-1,TRBV7-6,-,TGTGCCAGCAGCTTAGATGGAGGGTGGGGGAATGAGCAGTTCTTC,CASSLDGGWGNEQFF
few,TRBJ1-2,TRBV6-4,TRBD1,TGTGCCAGCAGCCCCAGCAGGGGGTATGGCTACACCTTC,CASSPSRGYGYTF
-,TRBJ1-6,TRBV27,-,TGTGCCAGCAGTTTGGAGGGCCCAAATTCACCCCTCCACTTT,CASSLEGPNSPLHF
-,TRBJ1-2,TRBV10-1,TRBD1,TGCGCCAGGAGCCGGGACAGTCATGGCTACACCTTC,CARSRDSHGYTF
-,TRBJ2-7,TRBV9,TRBD2,TGTGCCAGCAGCGTAGGGCGGGAGGGCCTGTCCTACGAGCAGTACTTC,CASSVGREGLSYEQYF
-,TRBJ2-1,TRBV28,TRBD2,TGTGCCAGCACGGGACTAGCGGGGTTAAGCTCCTACAATGAGCAGTTCTTC,CASTGLAGLSSYNEQFF